What follows describes a single TCR beta chain. Its antigen remains unknown. This entry comes from a study of spatial heterogeneity in lung cancer. Whole-study context: TCR and UMI combinations that were unique each appeared, on average, more than ten times in raw reads.

Study observations and caveats: Counts of expanded alpha and beta TCRs within tumors tracked the tumor nonsynonymous mutation count.

TCRdb re-called the 5' RACE reads through MiXCR, storing one row per CDR3 protein. In the table there are about 4,000 distinct CDR3 sequences, roughly 3.9% of which are singletons. CDR3 length: 14 amino acids. Time point of the sample: sample taken at primary tumor resection. Untreated early-stage non-small cell lung cancer patients, roughly 75 in total, were the donors. Tumor, nontumor lung or frozen PBMC supplied whole RNA that was sequenced unsorted. The chain carries TRBV21-1 and TRBJ2-7; the table's D call, TRBD2, has no DNA check behind it. TRBV21-1 is described as a pseudogene. This sequence was found in a male donor with early-stage non-small cell lung cancer. The specimen comprised lung tumor tissue, sampled at surgery. Here the CDR3 reads CASSKTGLTYEQYV. In DNA form, the CDR3 reads TGTGCCAGCAGCAAAACGGGACTAACCTACGAGCAGTACGTC.